The next 25 T cell receptor beta chains were all read from a single sample in a study of shared clonotypes between healthy human individuals. Using immunoSEQ multiplex PCR, the repertoire was profiled, and TCRdb retains in-frame clones only, with some absent. The sample lists about 510,000 clones; roughly 79% were seen once. The material sequenced was PBMCs. The receptors here all came from a woman between 40 and 50 years old in good health. Some clones in this sample may be carry-over from other donors' samples.

The chain links TRBV5-4 to TRBJ2-3; 7 bases fit TRBD1. The CDR3 length is 13 residues. Germline V CDR1 and CDR2: SGHNT, YYREEE (reference sequence). Unmatched junction bases numbered 6, after V lost 4 bases and J lost 7 bases. CDR3 coding DNA: TGTGCCAGCAGCCGACAGGGCGTACATACGCAGTATTTT. Translated, it gives CASSRQGVHTQYF.

As for this clone: This sample also contains other DNA sequences that code for the same CDR3. The chain couples TRBV29-1 to TRBJ1-4; no firm D call. V gave up 3 bases and J gave up 8 bases, with 7 bases separating them. Germline CDR1 and CDR2: SQVTM and ANQGSEA. This CDR3 region has 11 residues. CDR3 in amino acids: CSVETGEKLFF. The CDR3 coding sequence is TGCAGCGTTGAGACCGGGGAAAAACTGTTTTTT.

This sequence joins TRBV27 and TRBJ2-7; D perhaps matches TRBD1 (6 bases). Trimming cost V 6 bases and J 2 bases, with 20 bases left between them. This CDR3 comprises 16 residues. Per germline, CDR1 MNHEY and CDR2 SMNVEV (reference sequence). The CDR3 here is CASRRWATGLAYEQYF. The CDR3 nucleotides read TGTGCCAGCAGACGTTGGGCGACAGGTCTAGCCTACGAGCAGTACTTC.

The rearrangement uses TRBV6-6 and TRBJ2-5; 12 bases align to TRBD1. The length of the CDR3 is 15 residues. Per germline, CDR1 MNHNY and CDR2 SVGAGI (reference sequence). Trimming took 7 bases from V and 5 from J; bases not matched to a gene: 8. CDR3 bases: TGTGCCAGCACCCCGGGACAGGGGGCCGGGGAGACCCAGTACTTC. This codes for CASTPGQGAGETQYF.

The rearrangement links TRBV29-1 to TRBJ2-1, with 10 bases that match TRBD1. With V trimmed by 6 bases and J by 3 bases, 5 bases remained unmatched. The CDR3 has 14 residues. The germline V gene encodes CDR1 SQVTM and CDR2 ANQGSEA. The CDR3 loop reads CSVERDRGYNEQFF. In DNA, the CDR3 is TGCAGCGTCGAGCGGGACAGGGGCTACAATGAGCAGTTCTTC.

This clone appeared a single time. This chain connects TRBV5-8 to TRBJ2-5, with 10 bases aligning to TRBD1. In germline, CDR1 is SGHTS, CDR2 YDEGEE. This CDR3 has 14 residues. V lost 4 bases, J lost 2 bases, and 2 bases stayed unmatched. This chain's CDR3 is CASSTGQGQETQYF. Written as DNA, the CDR3 is TGTGCCAGCAGCACGGGACAGGGGCAAGAGACCCAGTACTTC.

The J gene is TRBJ1-2, the V gene TRBV5-6; no clear D. V was clipped by 0 bases and J by 5 bases, with 8 bases between them. CDR1 and CDR2 (germline): SGHDT, YYEEEE. The CDR3 contains 13 residues. The CDR3 sequence is CASSLAGGYGYTF. CDR3 nucleotides: TGTGCCAGCAGCTTGGCGGGAGGGTATGGCTACACCTTC.

The rearrangement uses TRBV4-1 and TRBJ2-6; 8 positions match TRBD1. CDR1 MGHRA and CDR2 YSYEKL come from the germline V gene. The CDR3 runs to 18 residues. V dropped 6 bases and J dropped 0; count of bases not matched to a gene: 10. CDR3 in amino acids: CASSNYRTGISGANVLTF. Here the CDR3 DNA reads TGCGCCAGCAGTAATTATCGGACAGGGATCTCTGGGGCCAACGTCCTGACTTTC.

This chain uses TRBV19 with TRBJ1-5; weak D call: TRBD1 (6 bases). The CDR3 is 17 residues long. Germline-derived CDR1 and CDR2 are LNHDA and SQIVND (reference sequence). The V end was cut by 4 bases, the J end by 2 bases, with 18 bases between. CDR3 amino acids: CASSTPGEGVRNQPQHF. The DNA for the CDR3 is TGTGCCAGTAGTACCCCGGGGGAGGGGGTCCGCAATCAGCCCCAGCATTTT.

V usage is TRBV9 and J usage is TRBJ2-1; 9 bases are shared with TRBD2. The CDR3 is made up of 15 amino acids. J was trimmed by 10 bases and V by 2 bases; bases with no gene match: 10. Germline V CDR1 and CDR2: SGDLS, YYNGEE. CDR3 bases: TGTGCCAGCAGCGTCCGAGGGCTAGCGGGATACGAGCAGTTCTTC. This codes for CASSVRGLAGYEQFF. Full variable domain (rest looked up from reference TRBV9 and TRBJ2-1): DSGVTQTPKHLITATGQRVTLRCSPRSGDLSVYWYQQSLDQGLQFLIQYYNGEERAKGNILERFSAQQFPDLHSELNLSSLELGDSALYFCASSVRGLAGYEQFFGPGTRLTVL.

The chain has TRBV2 and TRBJ1-5; 8 bases map to TRBD1. This CDR3 has 11 amino acids. Germline-derived CDR1 and CDR2 are SNHLY and FYNNEI. V was clipped by 5 bases and J by 11 bases; unmatched bases: 2. The CDR3 protein is CASSRTGTQHF. CDR3 nucleotide sequence: TGTGCCAGCAGTCGGACAGGGACCCAGCATTTT.

The CDR3 protein is CASSDPREPLNGYTF. CDR3 sequence (DNA): TGTGCCAGCAGTGACCCCAGAGAGCCTTTGAATGGCTACACCTTC. The chain employs TRBV25-1 and TRBJ1-2, with no clear D. V gave up 3 bases and J gave up 6 bases, with 17 bases separating them. The germline gives CDR1 MGHDK, CDR2 SYGVNS. CDR3 length equals 15 residues.

This clone was detected once. The V call is TRBV27, the J call TRBJ2-7, with D possibly called TRBD1 or TRBD2 (6 bases each). The CDR3 sequence is 15 residues long. V was clipped by 6 bases and J by 2 bases, with 17 bases between them. The germline gives CDR1 MNHEY, CDR2 SMNVEV (reference sequence). CDR3 in amino acids: CASRLRGGSTYEQYF. CDR3 in DNA: TGTGCCAGCAGGCTAAGAGGGGGGTCCACCTACGAGCAGTACTTC.

This clone has more than one count but fewer than ten. The V and J genes are TRBV27 and TRBJ1-5, with 9 bases matching TRBD1. The germline CDR1 and CDR2 sequences are MNHEY and SMNVEV (reference sequence). Losses at the gene ends were 1 base for V and 3 bases for J; bases not matched to a gene: 7. The CDR3 loop spans 17 amino acids. The CDR3 bases are TGTGCCAGCAGTTTATTCGGGACAGGGAATCTCAATCAGCCCCAGCATTTT. Residues: CASSLFGTGNLNQPQHF.

This rearrangement joins TRBV11-2 to TRBJ2-1, with D perhaps matching TRBD1 (6 bases). Trimming pared 6 bases from V and 5 bases from J, leaving 14 bases between. CDR1 is SGHAT and CDR2 is FQNNGV in the germline V gene. This CDR3 region has 14 residues. CDR3 in amino acids: CASRTQGPHNEQFF. The CDR3, as DNA: TGTGCCAGCAGGACACAGGGTCCCCACAATGAGCAGTTCTTC.

The CDR3 DNA follows: TGTGCCAGCAGCTCATGGGACAGGGGCGCCACTGAAGCTTTCTTT. This gives the protein CASSSWDRGATEAFF. The V gene is TRBV7-9, the J gene TRBJ1-1; 10 nucleotides match TRBD1. V dropped 4 bases and J dropped 4; count of bases not matched to a gene: 6. Germline lookup yields CDR1 SEHNR and CDR2 FQNEAQ (reference sequence). This CDR3 is built from 15 residues.

The chain carries TRBV28 and TRBJ1-5; 7 bases are a match to TRBD1. The CDR3 runs 15 residues. V lost 5 bases, J lost 6 bases, and 10 bases stayed unmatched. Germline V gene lookup returns CDR1 MDHEN and CDR2 SYDVKM. CDR3 bases: TGTGCCAGCAGTCCGAGACAGGGTTTAGGTCAGCCCCAGCATTTT. This gives the protein CASSPRQGLGQPQHF.

The V and J genes are TRBV19 and TRBJ1-5; possibly TRBD1 for D (5 bases). The V gene's germline CDR1 is LNHDA and CDR2 SQIVND (reference sequence). Deletions cut 5 bases from V and 5 bases from J, with 13 bases between. This CDR3 region has 14 residues. CDR3 in DNA: TGTGCCAGTAGTGACGGGGCCGGTTATCAGCCCCAGCATTTT. Residues: CASSDGAGYQPQHF.

The chain carries TRBV27 and TRBJ1-5; the D gene is possibly TRBD1 (5 bases). The CDR3 has 15 amino acids. Germline V lookup: CDR1 MNHEY, CDR2 SMNVEV (reference sequence). V dropped 6 bases and J dropped 9 bases, with 21 bases sitting between them. CDR3 protein: CASSPGDGGYGPQHF. The DNA of the CDR3 is TGTGCCAGCAGCCCCGGTGATGGGGGGTACGGGCCCCAGCATTTT.

The chain has TRBV23-1 and TRBJ1-2; D is possibly TRBD1 (5 bases). TRBV23-1 is filed as an ORF, its function uncertain. The CDR3 is 18 residues long. V gave up 0 bases and J gave up 0 bases, with 17 bases separating them. This CDR3 reads CASSQSSRELLSNYGYTF. The CDR3 bases are TGCGCCAGCAGTCAATCTTCCAGGGAGTTATTATCTAACTATGGCTACACCTTC.

The chain carries TRBV5-1 and TRBJ1-4; a weak D match, TRBD1 (6 bases). The CDR3 has 13 residues. V was cut by 1 base and J by 5 bases, with 6 bases left in between. Germline CDR1 is SGHRS and CDR2 is YFSETQ. In DNA, the CDR3 is TGCGCCAGCAGCTTGACAGGGAATGAAAAACTGTTTTTT. Translation gives CASSLTGNEKLFF. Filled out from reference TRBV5-1 and TRBJ1-4, the complete variable domain reads KAGVTQTPRYLIKTRGQQVTLSCSPISGHRSVSWYQQTPGQGLQFLFEYFSETQRNKGNFPGRFSGRQFSNSRSEMNVSTLELGDSALYLCASSLTGNEKLFFGSGTQLSVL.

The chain joins TRBV6-6 to TRBJ1-5, with 7 bases that match TRBD1. Germline CDR1 is MNHNY and CDR2 is SVGAGI (reference sequence). Trimming took 5 bases from V and 5 from J; bases not matched to a gene: 6. The CDR3 has 14 residues. The CDR3 is CASSSAGGDQPQHF. The CDR3 nucleotides read TGTGCCAGCAGTAGTGCAGGGGGAGATCAGCCCCAGCATTTT.

J is TRBJ2-6 and V is TRBV19; tentative D call: TRBD1 (6 bases). The CDR3 loop spans 15 amino acids. The V end lost 6 bases, the J end lost 2 bases, and 11 bases lay between the germline ends. Germline V gene data show CDR1 as LNHDA and CDR2 as SQIVND (reference sequence). As DNA, the CDR3 is TGTGCCAGTAGGCCCCCAGGGGCTGGGGCCAACGTCCTGACTTTC. It encodes CASRPPGAGANVLTF. Supplemented by reference TRBV19 and TRBJ2-6, the full variable domain reads DGGITQSPKYLFRKEGQNVTLSCEQNLNHDAMYWYRQDPGQGLRLIYYSQIVNDFQKGDIAEGYSVSREKKESFPLTVTSAQKNPTAFYLCASRPPGAGANVLTFGAGSRLTVL.

In DNA form, the CDR3 reads TGCGCCAGCAGCTATGTGCAGTCTGCAACTAATGAAAAACTGTTTTTT. The encoded protein is CASSYVQSATNEKLFF. The genes are TRBV5-1 and TRBJ1-4; D call uncertain. From germline, CDR1 is SGHRS and CDR2 YFSETQ. Trimming shortened V by 3 bases and J by 0 bases, and 12 bases separated the two germline ends. The CDR3 sequence is 16 residues long.

The V and J genes are TRBV9 and TRBJ2-1, with 11 bases fitting TRBD2. CDR3 size: 15 residues. Germline loops: CDR1 SGDLS, CDR2 YYNGEE. J lost 9 bases, V lost 3 bases, and 8 bases had no gene match. CDR3 in amino acids: CASSELAGESPEQFF. DNA for the CDR3: TGTGCCAGCAGCGAACTAGCGGGGGAATCTCCTGAGCAGTTCTTC. Combining the CDR3 with reference TRBV9 and TRBJ2-1 gives the whole variable domain DSGVTQTPKHLITATGQRVTLRCSPRSGDLSVYWYQQSLDQGLQFLIQYYNGEERAKGNILERFSAQQFPDLHSELNLSSLELGDSALYFCASSELAGESPEQFFGPGTRLTVL.